Described below is a single T cell receptor beta chain sequence and its context. What it binds is not known. The method was immunoSEQ multiplex PCR; TCRdb's version includes in-frame clones alone and lacks a portion of them. The table includes tens of thousands of clones, 90% to 96% detected once. The CDR3 runs 17 residues. CDR1 is MDHEN and CDR2 is SYDVKM in the germline V gene. V lost 3 bases and J lost 10; bases outside the gene matches: 11. This sample stems from a study of cytomegalovirus exposure and HLA in healthy donors. Study-wide findings and caveats: Using the classifier, cytomegalovirus status was reportedly diagnosed with high specificity and sensitivity. Cytomegalovirus association was listed for 164 TCR beta chains. A subsequent analysis found that TCR clusters from the first cohort also tended to co-occur in the approximately 120 validation repertoires, with 90% to 95% of cluster scores above 0.

From the approximately 120-subject validation cohort, which was separate from the approximately 700-subject first cohort, the donors were drawn. Sequenced: PBMCs. This TCR was recovered from a woman younger than 30 in good health and CMV-seronegative. The chain is built from TRBV28 and TRBJ2-1; 14 bases map to TRBD2. The CDR3 DNA reads TGTGCCAGCAGTTTCCCCGGGACTAGCGGGAGTCTGGGGGAGCAGTTCTTC. Translated: CASSFPGTSGSLGEQFF. The whole variable domain, remainder taken from reference TRBV28 and TRBJ2-1, is DVKVTQSSRYLVKRTGEKVFLECVQDMDHENMFWYRQDPGLGLRLIYFSYDVKMKEKGDIPEGYSVSREKKERFSLILESASTNQTSMYLCASSFPGTSGSLGEQFFGPGTRLTVL.